A few counts support the clone carrying this T cell receptor (beta chain). This entry is derived from a study of beta chain features in type 1 diabetes. Every isolated RNA sample was fully reverse transcribed, so sequencing captured expressed TCRB transcripts. Clones were read by immunoSEQ multiplex PCR, and TCRdb kept only the in-frame ones, dropping some. The table has 900,000 or so clones, 15% to 20% seen once. The sequenced sample consisted of naive CD4+ T cells from blood. The source is a woman in her late teens or twenties in good health.

In DNA form, the CDR3 reads TGTGCCAGCAGCGCCAGACCGGGACCCCAAGGCCAGTACTTC. Translated, it gives CASSARPGPQGQYF. The V gene is TRBV9, the J gene TRBJ2-7, with D possibly being TRBD1 or TRBD2 (5 bases each). CDR1 is SGDLS, CDR2 YYNGEE, per germline. V was pared by 3 bases and J by 10 bases, with 20 bases between. This CDR3 has 14 residues.